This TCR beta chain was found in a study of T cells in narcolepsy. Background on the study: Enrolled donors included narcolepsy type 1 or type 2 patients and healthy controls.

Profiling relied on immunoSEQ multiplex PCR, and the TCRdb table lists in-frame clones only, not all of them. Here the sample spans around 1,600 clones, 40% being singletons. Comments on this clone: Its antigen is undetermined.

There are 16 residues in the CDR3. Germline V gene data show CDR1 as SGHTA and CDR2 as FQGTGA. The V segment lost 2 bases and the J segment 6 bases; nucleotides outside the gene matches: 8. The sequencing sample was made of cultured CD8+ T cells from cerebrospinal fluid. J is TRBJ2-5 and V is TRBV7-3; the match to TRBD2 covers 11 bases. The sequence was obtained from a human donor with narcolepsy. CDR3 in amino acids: CASSLVSGGAWKTQYF. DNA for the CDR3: TGTGCCAGCAGCTTAGTTAGCGGGGGGGCCTGGAAGACCCAGTACTTC.